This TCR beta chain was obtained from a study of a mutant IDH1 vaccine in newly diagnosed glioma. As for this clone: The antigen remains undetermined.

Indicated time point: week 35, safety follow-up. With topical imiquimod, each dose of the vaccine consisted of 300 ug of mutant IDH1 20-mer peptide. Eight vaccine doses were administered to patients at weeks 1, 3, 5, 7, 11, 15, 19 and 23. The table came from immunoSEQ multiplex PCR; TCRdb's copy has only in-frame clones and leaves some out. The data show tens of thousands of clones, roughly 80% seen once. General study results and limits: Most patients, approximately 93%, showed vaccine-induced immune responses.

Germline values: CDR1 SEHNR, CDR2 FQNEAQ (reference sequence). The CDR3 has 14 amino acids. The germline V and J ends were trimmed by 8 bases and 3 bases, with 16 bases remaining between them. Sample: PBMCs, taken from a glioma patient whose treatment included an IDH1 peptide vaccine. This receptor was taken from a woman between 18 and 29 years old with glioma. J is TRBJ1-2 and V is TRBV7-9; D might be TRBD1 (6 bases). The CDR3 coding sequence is TGTGCCAGCCGTTTTCCAGGGGAGGACTATGGCTACACCTTC. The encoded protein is CASRFPGEDYGYTF. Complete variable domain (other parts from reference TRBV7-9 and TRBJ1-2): DTGVSQNPRHKITKRGQNVTFRCDPISEHNRLYWYRQTLGQGPEFLTYFQNEAQLEKSRLLSDRFSAERPKGSFSTLEIQRTEQGDSAMYLCASRFPGEDYGYTFGSGTRLTVV.